The 30 T cell receptor beta chains given below trace back to one sample, sequenced in a study of OX40 agonist ivuxolimab in advanced cancers. Here immunoSEQ multiplex PCR was the method, and the copy in TCRdb shows in-frame clones only, minus some. Of 75,000 to 80,000 clones listed, around 83% are singletons. Here the sequenced sample was CD4+ or CD8+ T cells sorted from blood, taken in a trial of the OX40 agonist ivuxolimab. These receptors were taken from an adult with an advanced solid tumor such as melanoma, head and neck, liver or kidney cancer.

This clone appeared a few times. The gene calls are TRBV28 and TRBJ1-4; D possibly corresponds to TRBD1 (5 bases). The CDR3 contains 15 residues. V lost 5 bases and J lost 6, with 16 bases in between. In germline, CDR1 is MDHEN, CDR2 SYDVKM. The CDR3 DNA is TGTGCCAGCAGTGACGCGGGGGGTATTGATGAAAAACTGTTTTTT. This gives the protein CASSDAGGIDEKLFF. The full variable domain, completed using reference TRBV28 and TRBJ1-4, is DVKVTQSSRYLVKRTGEKVFLECVQDMDHENMFWYRQDPGLGLRLIYFSYDVKMKEKGDIPEGYSVSREKKERFSLILESASTNQTSMYLCASSDAGGIDEKLFFGSGTQLSVL.

The chain joins TRBV5-1 to TRBJ2-2; 13 bases fit TRBD2. The CDR3 contains 16 residues. Germline lookup yields CDR1 SGHRS and CDR2 YFSETQ. Trimming at V came to 4 bases and at J to 2 bases, leaving 2 bases not matched to a gene. DNA of the CDR3: TGCGCCAGCAGCACGGGACTAGCGGGAAACACCGGGGAGCTGTTTTTT. Residues: CASSTGLAGNTGELFF.

CDR3 DNA sequence: TGTGCCAGCAGCTTAGCCCCCAGCGGGAGGGCCCGGAGCTACGAGCAGTACTTC. It specifies CASSLAPSGRARSYEQYF. The chain carries TRBV7-9 and TRBJ2-7; 10 bases line up with TRBD2. Germline trimming cut 0 bases from V and 3 bases from J; bases unmatched to any gene: 11. Germline V gene data show CDR1 as SEHNR and CDR2 as FQNEAQ (reference sequence). The CDR3 consists of 18 residues. The full variable domain, completed using reference TRBV7-9 and TRBJ2-7, is DTGVSQNPRHKITKRGQNVTFRCDPISEHNRLYWYRQTLGQGPEFLTYFQNEAQLEKSRLLSDRFSAERPKGSFSTLEIQRTEQGDSAMYLCASSLAPSGRARSYEQYFGPGTRLTVT.

This clone has only one observation. V usage is TRBV2 and J usage is TRBJ1-6; tentatively, D is TRBD1 (5 bases). From germline, CDR1 is SNHLY and CDR2 FYNNEI. The germline V and J ends were trimmed by 5 bases and 13 bases, with 18 bases remaining between them. The CDR3 is made up of 14 amino acids. CDR3 amino acids: CASSNRDGDTPLHF. CDR3 DNA sequence: TGTGCCAGCAGTAACCGGGACGGCGACACCCCCCTCCACTTT. The whole variable domain, filled in from reference TRBV2 and TRBJ1-6, reads EPEVTQTPSHQVTQMGQEVILRCVPISNHLYFYWYRQILGQKVEFLVSFYNNEISEKSEIFDDQFSVERPDGSNFTLKIRSTKLEDSAMYFCASSNRDGDTPLHFGNGTRLTVT.

V is TRBV2 and J is TRBJ1-6; D is ambiguous. This CDR3 is built from 12 residues. Germline assignment: CDR1 SNHLY and CDR2 FYNNEI. V gave up 4 bases and J gave up 10 bases, with 8 bases separating them. The CDR3 is CASSVRVSPLHF. The CDR3 region has the DNA TGTGCCAGCAGTGTGCGAGTCTCACCCCTCCACTTT.

The chain has TRBV7-2 and TRBJ2-7; 9 nucleotides agree with TRBD2. The CDR3 length is 16 residues. CDR1 and CDR2 from the germline V gene are SGHTA and FQGNSA. V gave up 1 base and J gave up 3 bases; unmatched junction bases: 7. The CDR3 coding sequence is TGTGCCAGCAGCTTAGTGGCTAGCGGGAAACTCTACGAGCAGTACTTC. Protein sequence: CASSLVASGKLYEQYF.

V usage is TRBV14 and J usage is TRBJ1-1; TRBD1 matches 11 bases. Germline trimming cut 2 bases from V and 4 bases from J; bases unmatched to any gene: 3. The CDR3 extends over 15 amino acids. Germline lookup yields CDR1 SGHDN and CDR2 FVKESK. The CDR3 loop reads CASSQMGTGGTEAFF. Here the CDR3 DNA reads TGTGCCAGCAGCCAAATGGGGACAGGGGGCACTGAAGCTTTCTTT. Together with reference TRBV14 and TRBJ1-1, the CDR3 gives the full variable domain: EAGVTQFPSHSVIEKGQTVTLRCDPISGHDNLYWYRRVMGKEIKFLLHFVKESKQDESGMPNNRFLAERTGGTYSTLKVQPAELEDSGVYFCASSQMGTGGTEAFFGQGTRLTVV.

The chain couples TRBV6-5 to TRBJ2-3, with TRBD1 as a possible D gene (5 bases). V was cut by 7 bases and J by 7 bases, with 12 bases left in between. Per the germline V gene, CDR1 is MNHEY and CDR2 is SVGAGI. The CDR3 has 12 amino acids. The CDR3 region is CASTLGQHTQYF. The CDR3 nucleotides are TGTGCCAGCACCTTGGGGCAGCATACGCAGTATTTT.

The chain couples TRBV5-1 to TRBJ2-1; 8 nucleotides match TRBD2. This CDR3 contains 15 residues. The J segment lost 6 bases and the V segment lost 0 bases, leaving 5 bases of the junction unmatched. The germline CDR1 and CDR2 sequences are SGHRS and YFSETQ. CDR3: CASSLEPSGSNEQFF. CDR3 coding DNA: TGCGCCAGCAGCTTGGAACCCAGCGGGAGCAATGAGCAGTTCTTC.

This clone is classed as medium-sized. This rearrangement joins TRBV28 to TRBJ1-6; 9 bases align to TRBD1. V was pared by 4 bases and J by 9 bases, with 7 bases of the junction left unmatched. CDR1 and CDR2 (germline): MDHEN, SYDVKM. The CDR3 loop spans 15 amino acids. The CDR3 here is CASSSAGTGSSPLHF. The CDR3 coding sequence is TGTGCCAGCAGTTCGGCGGGGACAGGGAGTTCACCCCTCCACTTT. The variable domain in full, completed from reference TRBV28 and TRBJ1-6, reads DVKVTQSSRYLVKRTGEKVFLECVQDMDHENMFWYRQDPGLGLRLIYFSYDVKMKEKGDIPEGYSVSREKKERFSLILESASTNQTSMYLCASSSAGTGSSPLHFGNGTRLTVT.

The gene calls are TRBV12-5 and TRBJ2-3, with TRBD1 matching 7 bases. The trim removed 2 bases at V and 3 bases at J, leaving 14 bases unmatched. Germline values: CDR1 LGHNT, CDR2 FRNRAP. This CDR3 region has 18 residues. CDR3 region: CASGLPTLIQGITDTQYF. The CDR3 DNA is TGTGCTAGTGGTTTGCCAACCCTTATACAGGGGATTACAGATACGCAGTATTTT.

The chain joins TRBV6-4 to TRBJ1-1, with D tentatively TRBD1 (5 bases). The CDR3 has 13 amino acids. The germline V gene encodes CDR1 MRHNA and CDR2 SNTAGT. V lost 8 bases, J lost 4 bases, and 14 bases lay in between. CDR3 nucleotides: TGTGCCAGCCGAAGGGACCCCAGCACTGAAGCTTTCTTT. This codes for CASRRDPSTEAFF.

The CDR3 DNA is TGTGCCAGCAGCTTATATTCCGGAGGCGGGACCGAGCAGTACTTC. Residues: CASSLYSGGGTEQYF. The chain joins TRBV13 to TRBJ2-7; possibly TRBD2 for D (6 bases). CDR1 is PRHDT, CDR2 FYEKMQ, per germline (reference sequence). The CDR3 runs 15 residues. V lost 2 bases, J lost 6 bases, and 17 bases lay in between.

The genes are TRBV5-1 and TRBJ2-7, with D perhaps matching TRBD2 (6 bases). The germline CDR1 and CDR2 sequences are SGHRS and YFSETQ. Trimming removed 4 bases at V and 5 bases at J, with 19 bases between. The CDR3 covers 15 residues. The CDR3 DNA reads as TGCGCCAGCAGCCCCTGGAAGGTAGCGGCGAACGAGCAGTACTTC. Its protein product is CASSPWKVAANEQYF. Using reference TRBV5-1 and TRBJ2-7 for the parts outside the CDR3, the full variable domain is KAGVTQTPRYLIKTRGQQVTLSCSPISGHRSVSWYQQTPGQGLQFLFEYFSETQRNKGNFPGRFSGRQFSNSRSEMNVSTLELGDSALYLCASSPWKVAANEQYFGPGTRLTVT.

The rearrangement uses TRBV6-9 and TRBJ1-1; D unclear. Germline CDR1 is MNHGY and CDR2 is SVAAGI. The CDR3 contains 14 residues. V was cut by 6 bases and J by 7 bases, with 18 bases left in between. The CDR3 DNA is TGTGCCAGCAGCTTAGGACGGCTAGCAGGTGAAGCTTTCTTT. Its translation is CASSLGRLAGEAFF.

The chain is built from TRBV2 and TRBJ2-1; 8 bases map to TRBD2. V shed 9 bases, J shed 0 bases, and the junction held 16 bases outside the gene matches. Germline V gene data show CDR1 as SNHLY and CDR2 as FYNNEI. This CDR3 is 18 amino acids long. The CDR3 here is CARARLAGAMPSYNEQFF. The CDR3 nucleotides read TGTGCCAGGGCTCGGCTAGCGGGCGCCATGCCCTCCTACAATGAGCAGTTCTTC.

The chain joins TRBV7-2 to TRBJ2-3; D call uncertain. Trimming took off 7 bases at V and 1 base at J, with 9 bases between the two ends. This CDR3 is 13 amino acids long. Germline values: CDR1 SGHTA, CDR2 FQGNSA. The CDR3 here is CASTVFGTDTQYF. DNA for the CDR3: TGTGCCAGCACCGTATTTGGCACAGATACGCAGTATTTT.

V gene TRBV2 combines with J gene TRBJ2-1; D gene uncertain. Germline CDR1 is SNHLY and CDR2 is FYNNEI. The CDR3 has 12 residues. Trimming took off 5 bases at V and 4 bases at J, with 6 bases between the two ends. CDR3 loop: CASSYNYNEQFF. DNA of the CDR3: TGTGCCAGCAGTTATAATTACAATGAGCAGTTCTTC. The full variable domain, rest sourced from reference TRBV2 and TRBJ2-1, is EPEVTQTPSHQVTQMGQEVILRCVPISNHLYFYWYRQILGQKVEFLVSFYNNEISEKSEIFDDQFSVERPDGSNFTLKIRSTKLEDSAMYFCASSYNYNEQFFGPGTRLTVL.

The gene calls are TRBV7-7 and TRBJ2-5, with 8 positions matching TRBD2. There are 13 residues in the CDR3. The germline V gene has CDR1 SSHAT and CDR2 FNYEAQ (reference sequence). The CDR3 nucleotides are TGTGCTAGCGGGATGGTAGGGCCGGAGACCCAGTACTTC. Its translation is CASGMVGPETQYF.

This rearrangement joins TRBV6-6 to TRBJ2-7, with 9 bases identical to TRBD2. The CDR3 is made up of 15 amino acids. V was clipped by 0 bases and J by 5 bases; unmatched bases: 5. Germline CDR1 and CDR2: MNHNY and SVGAGI (reference sequence). The CDR3 nucleotides are TGTGCCAGCAGTTACTCTAGCGGGAGAGCCCACGAGCAGTACTTC. Translation: CASSYSSGRAHEQYF.

The rearrangement uses TRBV2 and TRBJ1-2; D is unresolved. Trimming removed 6 bases from V and 5 bases from J, with 16 bases in between. This CDR3 spans 14 amino acids. The germline V gene has CDR1 SNHLY and CDR2 FYNNEI. The CDR3 DNA sequence: TGTGCCAGCAGGGACGGACGGGGAGGATATGGCTACACCTTC. It specifies CASRDGRGGYGYTF.

DNA of the CDR3: TGTGCCACCAGCCGGGACAGTTACAATGAGCAGTTCTTC. This codes for CATSRDSYNEQFF. The chain joins TRBV15 to TRBJ2-1; 7 nucleotides agree with TRBD1. CDR3 length: 13 amino acids. Looked up from germline, CDR1 is LNHNV and CDR2 is YYDKDF (reference sequence). Losses at the gene ends were 5 bases for V and 4 bases for J; bases not matched to a gene: 2.

The rearrangement links TRBV6-5 to TRBJ1-5; TRBD1 is a possible D gene (6 bases). The germline CDR1 and CDR2 sequences are MNHEY and SVGAGI. This CDR3 region has 13 residues. V was cut by 6 bases and J by 9 bases, with 15 bases left in between. The DNA of the CDR3 is TGTGCCAGCAGGAAGGGGGAATCAGGGCCCCAGCATTTT. Protein: CASRKGESGPQHF.

The chain uses TRBV5-1 and TRBJ1-2; 8 bases agree with TRBD1. This CDR3 is 15 amino acids long. Trimming at V came to 4 bases and at J to 3 bases, leaving 8 bases not matched to a gene. The germline V gene encodes CDR1 SGHRS and CDR2 YFSETQ. CDR3 DNA sequence: TGCGCCAGCAGCAGGACAGGGAATCCGGACTATGGCTACACCTTC. It codes for CASSRTGNPDYGYTF.

The chain combines TRBV5-1 with TRBJ2-7; 9 nucleotides agree with TRBD1. CDR1 and CDR2 from the germline V gene are SGHRS and YFSETQ. The CDR3 runs to 15 residues. V shed 3 bases, J shed 7 bases, and the junction held 11 bases outside the gene matches. For the CDR3, the DNA is TGCGCCAGCAGCTGGACCCCGGGACAGGGAGAGGAGCAGTACTTC. This translates into CASSWTPGQGEEQYF.

This clone was seen a handful of times. The sample has other DNA sequences that encode this CDR3 too. CDR3 protein: CASSPGAYGYTF. For the CDR3, the DNA is TGTGCCAGCAGTCCAGGAGCCTATGGCTACACCTTC. V is TRBV7-9 and J is TRBJ1-2; D gene unclear. V was shortened by 6 bases and J by 4 bases, with 9 bases between the two germline ends. CDR1 is SEHNR, CDR2 FQNEAQ, per germline (reference sequence). The CDR3 is made up of 12 amino acids.

This sequence joins TRBV30 and TRBJ1-6; TRBD1 aligns across 7 bases. V gave up 1 base and J gave up 12 bases; unmatched junction bases: 3. The CDR3 totals 12 residues. Germline-derived CDR1 and CDR2 are GTSNPN and SVGIG (reference sequence). Here the CDR3 reads CAWSGQGLPLHF. CDR3 bases: TGTGCCTGGAGTGGACAGGGTTTACCCCTCCACTTT.

This clone came up a few times. The DNA is left out, because the CDR3 cannot be placed on it with certainty; the CDR3 is given as TCRdb lists it. The V and J genes are TRBV21-1 and TRBJ2-1; whether TRBD2, the table's D call, matches the DNA was not checked. TRBV21-1 is a pseudogene segment. Termini included, the CDR3 measures 17 amino acids. CDR3 sequence reads: CASWASGTWTPYWEQFF.

This clone came up a few times. The gene calls are TRBV4-1 and TRBJ1-2; a weak D match, TRBD1 (6 bases). V gave up 4 bases and J gave up 2 bases, with 11 bases separating them. Germline assignment: CDR1 MGHRA and CDR2 YSYEKL. The CDR3 has 14 residues. For the CDR3, the DNA is TGCGCCAGCAGCCGCCCGGACAGAAACTATGGCTACACCTTC. Translating gives CASSRPDRNYGYTF.

The genes are TRBV5-6 and TRBJ1-1; 7 bases are a match to TRBD1. The germline CDR1 and CDR2 sequences are SGHDT and YYEEEE. The CDR3 totals 14 residues. The V segment lost 4 bases and the J segment 6 bases; nucleotides outside the gene matches: 9. The CDR3 DNA reads as TGTGCCAGCAGCCCTGGACAGGTCGAGGCTGAAGCTTTCTTT. Its protein product is CASSPGQVEAEAFF.